This T cell receptor beta chain was captured by sequencing in a study of cytomegalovirus exposure and HLA in healthy donors. Turning to the study itself: According to later analysis, the same platform produced the approximately 120 validation and approximately 630 first-cohort repertoires.

Study results and limitations: A later analysis found first-cohort TCR clusters tended to co-occur in the 100 to 150 validation repertoires.

As regards this clone: Its antigen is not identified.

This CDR3 is 14 amino acids long. Germline values: CDR1 SGDLS, CDR2 YYNGEE. The V and J ends lost 5 bases and 0 bases respectively, with 11 bases between them. Method: immunoSEQ multiplex PCR; TCRdb's copy keeps in-frame clones and lacks some. The sample has tens of thousands of clones; roughly 94% are singletons. The V gene is TRBV9, the J gene TRBJ1-1; D unresolved. The receptor was derived from a man aged 18 to 30 in good health and CMV-seropositive. Sequenced sample: PBMCs. The CDR3 DNA reads as TGTGCCAGCAGTAATTCCGGTTTGAACACTGAAGCTTTCTTT. Residues: CASSNSGLNTEAFF.